This passage covers 24 T cell receptor beta chains from one sample sequenced in a study of neurological immune-mediated disorders. MiXCR was run by TCRdb on the 5' RACE reads, yielding one entry per CDR3 protein. The repertoire holds about 48,000 distinct CDR3 sequences, roughly 24% seen once, with 20% to 30% in the top ten. Material for sequencing was PBMCs. Receptors were obtained from a woman in her seventies in good health.

On this clonotype: An end of the junction differs from the germline gene, which may be a read error. The chain links TRBV20-1 to TRBJ1-4; D not certain. This CDR3 has 13 amino acids. Germline lookup yields CDR1 DFQATT and CDR2 SNEGSKA (reference sequence). The CDR3 protein is CSTRAPLLEKLFF. DNA of the CDR3: TGCAGTACTAGAGCCCCTCTACTGGAAAAACTGTTTTTT.

V gene TRBV20-1 combines with J gene TRBJ2-5, with 7 bases aligning to TRBD2. The CDR3 covers 16 residues. Germline-derived CDR1 and CDR2 are DFQATT and SNEGSKA (reference sequence). V was clipped by 3 bases and J by 5 bases; unmatched bases: 15. The CDR3 protein is CSASIGAGELQETQYF. In DNA form, the CDR3 reads TGCAGTGCTAGTATCGGCGCGGGAGAGTTGCAGGAGACCCAGTACTTC.

This clonotype has ten or more counts. The chain recombines TRBV10-3 with TRBJ2-5; D gene unclear. This CDR3 has 14 residues. V was cut by 10 bases and J by 5 bases, with 20 bases left in between. CDR1 ENHRY and CDR2 SYGVKD come from the germline V gene. CDR3 sequence: CASSSPFSLETQYF. Here the CDR3 DNA reads TGTGCCAGCTCCAGTCCATTCTCGTTGGAGACCCAGTACTTC.

This clonotype was seen at least ten times. V is TRBV7-9 and J is TRBJ2-7; D gene uncertain. Trimming took 5 bases from V and 3 from J, leaving 14 bases between them. CDR1 and CDR2 from the germline V gene are SEHNR and FQNEAQ (reference sequence). The CDR3 spans 14 residues. The DNA for the CDR3 is TGTGCCAGCAGCCGGTTTATTGGTAGCTACGAGCAGTACTTC. This encodes CASSRFIGSYEQYF.

On this clonotype itself: The junction departs from the called germline gene at one end, perhaps through a read error. The chain joins TRBV12-3 or TRBV12-4 to TRBJ2-7, with TRBD1 matching over 8 bases. CDR3 size: 13 residues. The CDR3 here is CANSPGQGYEQYF. CDR3 bases: TGTGCCAACAGTCCCGGACAGGGCTACGAGCAGTACTTC.

This clonotype was recorded at least ten times. The gene calls are TRBV7-2 and TRBJ2-1, with TRBD2 matching over 8 bases. From germline, CDR1 is SGHTA and CDR2 FQGNSA. The CDR3 sequence is 13 residues long. Germline trimming cut 1 base from V and 9 bases from J; bases unmatched to any gene: 2. CDR3 protein: CASSLERESEQFF. CDR3 DNA sequence: TGTGCCAGCAGCTTAGAGCGGGAGAGTGAGCAGTTCTTC.

Many counts were recorded for this clonotype. The chain has TRBV6-1 and TRBJ2-3, with D possibly being TRBD1 or TRBD2 (5 bases each). The germline V gene encodes CDR1 MNHNS and CDR2 SASEGT. V was shortened by 3 bases and J by 4 bases, with 14 bases between the two germline ends. CDR3 length: 15 residues. DNA of the CDR3: TGTGCCAGCAGTGATTACGCCGGGACCTCAGATACGCAGTATTTT. Its protein is CASSDYAGTSDTQYF.

This clonotype showed up many times. The chain joins TRBV6-6 to TRBJ2-1, with TRBD2 identical over 7 bases. This CDR3 spans 14 amino acids. J gave up 7 bases and V 6 bases, and 9 bases lay outside the gene matches. The germline gives CDR1 MNHNY, CDR2 SVGAGI (reference sequence). The CDR3 DNA is TGTGCCAGCAGGGTGGTTCCCGGGGGGAATGAGCAGTTCTTC. Translating gives CASRVVPGGNEQFF.

This clonotype was detected many times. The V and J genes are TRBV7-2 and TRBJ1-6; 7 nucleotides align to TRBD1. The CDR3 loop spans 14 amino acids. Germline V gives CDR1 SGHTA, CDR2 FQGNSA. V shed 5 bases, J shed 10 bases, and the junction held 8 bases outside the gene matches. CDR3 sequence reads: CASSPSTGQSPLHF. The CDR3 DNA reads as TGTGCCAGCAGCCCTTCGACAGGGCAATCACCCCTCCACTTT.

The V and J genes are TRBV4-1 and TRBJ2-7; the match to TRBD2 covers 7 bases. With V trimmed by 2 bases and J by 3 bases, 7 bases remained unmatched. Germline CDR1 and CDR2: MGHRA and YSYEKL. The CDR3 covers 15 residues. CDR3 sequence reads: CASSQSGAGSYEQYF. CDR3 nucleotides: TGCGCCAGCAGCCAAAGCGGAGCGGGGAGCTACGAGCAGTACTTC.

This clonotype was seen just once. The chain recombines TRBV5-1 with TRBJ2-3; no firm D call. The germline CDR1 and CDR2 sequences are SGHRS and YFSETQ. V was clipped by 0 bases and J by 4 bases, with 12 bases between them. CDR3 length: 15 amino acids. In nucleotides, the CDR3 is TGCGCCAGCAGCTTGGGCCAGTCGCGCCCAGATACGCAGTATTTT. This codes for CASSLGQSRPDTQYF.

There are many counts of this clonotype. The chain recombines TRBV20-1 with TRBJ2-3; D possibly corresponds to TRBD1 (6 bases). V was shortened by 7 bases and J by 3 bases, with 17 bases between the two germline ends. Germline V gene data show CDR1 as DFQATT and CDR2 as SNEGSKA (reference sequence). The CDR3 length is 14 residues. Written as DNA, the CDR3 is TGCAGTGTGATGAGACAGGCCGAAACAGATACGCAGTATTTT. Translating it yields CSVMRQAETDTQYF.

This clonotype was recorded at least ten times. The V and J genes are TRBV20-1 and TRBJ2-7, with TRBD1 identical over 12 bases. The V gene's germline CDR1 is DFQATT and CDR2 SNEGSKA (reference sequence). This CDR3 is built from 14 residues. V lost 5 bases and J lost 4; bases outside the gene matches: 6. The CDR3 bases are TGCAGTGCTTTGGGGGGACAGGGGGCTTACGAGCAGTACTTC. Translating gives CSALGGQGAYEQYF.

The chain links TRBV4-1 to TRBJ1-3; 8 bases are a match to TRBD1. The CDR3 sequence is 16 residues long. Trimming removed 2 bases from V and 3 bases from J; junction bases left unmatched: 6. Germline CDR1 reads MGHRA; CDR2 reads YSYEKL. The CDR3: CASSQPPGQVGNTIYF. CDR3 DNA: TGCGCCAGCAGCCAACCCCCGGGACAGGTTGGAAACACCATATATTTT.

This clonotype has at least ten counts. This chain links TRBV20-1 with TRBJ2-2, with D uncertain. Germline V gene sequence: CDR1 DFQATT, CDR2 SNEGSKA (reference sequence). The ends were cut back, 3 bases at V and 2 bases at J, with 7 bases in the middle. The length of the CDR3 is 13 residues. CDR3 protein: CSASGFNTGELFF. CDR3 sequence (DNA): TGCAGTGCTAGCGGGTTTAACACCGGGGAGCTGTTTTTT.

This clonotype was seen repeatedly, ten times or more. The chain recombines TRBV6-5 with TRBJ2-7; D may be TRBD2 (5 bases). The ends were cut back, 0 bases at V and 4 bases at J, with 13 bases in the middle. CDR1 is MNHEY and CDR2 is SVGAGI in the germline V gene. CDR3 size: 15 residues. The CDR3 coding sequence is TGTGCCAGCAGTTACTCGCCGGAGTCGGGATACGAGCAGTACTTC. As protein: CASSYSPESGYEQYF.

This clonotype has ten or more counts. This sequence joins TRBV20-1 and TRBJ2-3; D is unclear. Germline V gene sequence: CDR1 DFQATT, CDR2 SNEGSKA (reference sequence). V gave up 1 base and J gave up 2 bases, with 4 bases separating them. The CDR3 runs 12 residues. CDR3 protein: CSARAYTDTQYF. CDR3 nucleotides: TGCAGTGCTAGAGCCTACACAGATACGCAGTATTTT.

The CDR3 protein is CSAASGGLYEQYF. The CDR3 DNA is TGCAGTGCTGCTAGCGGGGGCCTCTACGAGCAGTACTTC. The V gene is TRBV20-1, the J gene TRBJ2-7, with 10 bases fitting TRBD2. The J segment lost 3 bases and the V segment lost 5 bases, leaving 4 bases of the junction unmatched. Germline CDR1 is DFQATT and CDR2 is SNEGSKA (reference sequence). The CDR3 is 13 amino acids.

The table lists this clonotype with many counts. The chain employs TRBV15 and TRBJ1-2; unclear D gene. This CDR3 region has 16 residues. Germline values: CDR1 LNHNV, CDR2 YYDKDF (reference sequence). V was shortened by 0 bases and J by 0 bases, with 11 bases between the two germline ends. DNA of the CDR3: TGTGCCACCAGCAGAGATTTGGAGTCATCTAACTATGGCTACACCTTC. It yields the protein CATSRDLESSNYGYTF.

This chain uses TRBV6-5 with TRBJ2-4, with 7 nucleotides matching TRBD1. The ends lost 6 bases at V and 6 bases at J; junction bases unmatched: 5. The V gene's germline CDR1 is MNHEY and CDR2 SVGAGI. This CDR3 has 13 amino acids. This chain's CDR3 is CASRPTGRNIQYF. In DNA, the CDR3 is TGTGCCAGCAGACCGACAGGGCGAAACATTCAGTACTTC.

This clonotype was recorded many times. This chain links TRBV5-1 with TRBJ2-3; D is ambiguous. CDR1 is SGHRS and CDR2 is YFSETQ in the germline V gene. This CDR3 spans 14 amino acids. The ends were cut back, 3 bases at V and 6 bases at J, with 14 bases in the middle. The CDR3 spells CASSSRPGMDTQYF. The DNA of the CDR3 is TGCGCCAGCAGCTCGCGACCGGGCATGGATACGCAGTATTTT.

This clonotype was observed at least ten times. The chain is built from TRBV10-3 and TRBJ2-7, with a tentative D call TRBD2 (5 bases). Per the germline V gene, CDR1 is ENHRY and CDR2 is SYGVKD. This CDR3 has 11 residues. The V end lost 10 bases, the J end lost 5 bases, and 12 bases lay between the germline ends. The CDR3 nucleotides are TGTGCCACGGCGAGGGATCACGAGCAGTACTTC. Its protein is CATARDHEQYF.

This clonotype was recorded at least ten times. This chain connects TRBV20-1 to TRBJ1-5; D call uncertain. The germline CDR1 and CDR2 sequences are DFQATT and SNEGSKA (reference sequence). V lost 0 bases, J lost 9 bases, and 9 bases lay in between. The CDR3 sequence is 12 residues long. The CDR3 loop reads CSARDQGVPQHF. The CDR3 nucleotides read TGCAGTGCTAGAGATCAAGGTGTGCCCCAGCATTTT.

Notes on this clonotype: Relative to the germline gene, one junction end is altered; a read error may explain this. The V call is TRBV3-1, the J call TRBJ2-3; the match to TRBD2 covers 10 bases. This CDR3 is built from 13 residues. CDR1 LGHDT and CDR2 YNNKEL come from the germline V gene (reference sequence). The DNA of the CDR3 is TGTGCCAGCAGCCAGGACCCGGGGGCTAGCGGGGGTTTT. This translates into CASSQDPGASGGF.